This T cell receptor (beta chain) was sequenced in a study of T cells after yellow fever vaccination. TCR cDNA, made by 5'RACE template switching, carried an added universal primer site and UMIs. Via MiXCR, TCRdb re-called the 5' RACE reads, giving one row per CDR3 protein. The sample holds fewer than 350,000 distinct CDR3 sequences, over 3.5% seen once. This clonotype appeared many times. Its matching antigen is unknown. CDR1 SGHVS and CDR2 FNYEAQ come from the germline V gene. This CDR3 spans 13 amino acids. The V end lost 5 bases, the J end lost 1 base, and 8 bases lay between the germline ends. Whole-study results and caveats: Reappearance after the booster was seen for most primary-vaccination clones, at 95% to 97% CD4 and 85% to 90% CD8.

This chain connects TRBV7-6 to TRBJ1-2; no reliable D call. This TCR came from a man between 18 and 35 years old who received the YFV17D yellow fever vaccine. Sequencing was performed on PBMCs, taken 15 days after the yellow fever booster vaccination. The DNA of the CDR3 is TGTGCCAGCAGCCCGGATCATAACTATGGCTACACCTTC. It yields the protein CASSPDHNYGYTF.